Presented here are 21 T cell receptor beta chains from one specimen sequenced in a study of molecular identifiers for immune sequencing clone quantification. TCRdb reanalysed the PCR reads using MiXCR and keeps one entry per CDR3 protein. Among hundreds of thousands of distinct CDR3 sequences listed, just under 20% were seen once. The sample was naive CD8+ T cells from blood, with Jurkat cell RNA spiked in. Subset of the sample: FACS-sorted CD8+CD4-CCR7+CD45RA+ naive T cells. The origin of the receptors is a human donor in good health. Some libraries in this study had Jurkat cell RNA spiked in.

This clonotype has at least ten counts. CDR3 sequence (DNA): TGCGCCAGCAGCTCGATGACAGGGCCCGTTTCCGAGCAGTACTTC. Protein: CASSSMTGPVSEQYF. J is TRBJ2-7 and V is TRBV5-1, with 7 bases fitting TRBD1. Germline-derived CDR1 and CDR2 are SGHRS and YFSETQ. The CDR3 totals 15 residues. V was pared by 3 bases and J by 6 bases, with 12 bases of the junction left unmatched.

This clonotype was picked up a small number of times. The J gene is TRBJ2-7, the V gene TRBV27, with D perhaps matching TRBD2 (6 bases). The CDR3 contains 15 residues. Germline values: CDR1 MNHEY, CDR2 SMNVEV (reference sequence). Trimming cost V 3 bases and J 1 base, with 13 bases left between them. CDR3 in amino acids: CASSFSGGISYEQYF. CDR3 nucleotides: TGTGCCAGCAGTTTTTCCGGGGGAATTTCCTACGAGCAGTACTTC.

This clonotype was seen many times. J is TRBJ1-3 and V is TRBV20-1, with D perhaps TRBD1 (6 bases). With 6 bases removed from V and 4 bases from J, the gap between germline ends came to 16 bases. CDR1 DFQATT and CDR2 SNEGSKA come from the germline V gene (reference sequence). The CDR3 contains 14 residues. CDR3: CSAPREGEGNTIYF. The CDR3 DNA reads as TGCAGTGCCCCTCGGGAGGGGGAAGGAAACACCATATATTTT.

Many counts were recorded for this clonotype. The chain links TRBV12-3 or TRBV12-4 to TRBJ2-7, with TRBD2 matching over 7 bases. V lost 0 bases to trimming and J lost 3 bases; unmatched junction nucleotides: 5. The CDR3 spans 15 residues. CDR3 sequence reads: CASSLALAEIYEQYF. The CDR3 DNA reads TGTGCCAGCAGTTTAGCGCTAGCGGAGATCTACGAGCAGTACTTC.

This clonotype was seen at least ten times. The chain employs TRBV29-1 and TRBJ1-1; D is possibly TRBD1 (5 bases). V lost 2 bases, J lost 8 bases, and 18 bases lay in between. Germline V gene data show CDR1 as SQVTM and CDR2 as ANQGSEA. The CDR3 consists of 14 residues. CDR3 sequence: CSVELLDSGEEAFF. The DNA of the CDR3 is TGCAGCGTTGAACTTCTAGACTCGGGGGAAGAAGCTTTCTTT.

This clonotype was detected only a few times. V gene TRBV7-6 combines with J gene TRBJ1-5; D uncertain. This CDR3 region has 14 residues. The V end was cut by 0 bases, the J end by 7 bases, with 10 bases between. Germline CDR1 is SGHVS and CDR2 is FNYEAQ. The CDR3 loop is CASSLATGEQPQHF. The CDR3 bases are TGTGCCAGCAGCTTAGCGACGGGTGAACAGCCCCAGCATTTT. The variable domain in full, with the rest retrieved from reference TRBV7-6 and TRBJ1-5, is GAGVSQSPRYKVTKRGQDVALRCDPISGHVSLYWYRQALGQGPEFLTYFNYEAQQDKSGLPNDRFSAERPEGSISTLTIQRTEQRDSAMYRCASSLATGEQPQHFGDGTRLSIL.

On this clonotype itself: A read error may explain this, as a much larger clone is one base away. This chain joins TRBV7-9 and TRBJ1-6; D is perhaps TRBD1 (6 bases). This CDR3 has 14 amino acids. The germline V gene has CDR1 SEHNR and CDR2 FQNEAQ (reference sequence). This chain's CDR3 is CASGLAHGGSPLHF. Written as DNA, the CDR3 is TGTGCCAGCGGCTTAGCGCATGGGGGCTCACCCCTCCACTTT.

The chain uses TRBV30 and TRBJ1-1; D is uncertain. Trimming left V 4 bases short and J 0 bases short, with 12 bases between. CDR3 size: 14 residues. Germline V gene sequence: CDR1 GTSNPN, CDR2 SVGIG (reference sequence). CDR3 in amino acids: CAWTRVEVNTEAFF. In nucleotides, the CDR3 is TGTGCCTGGACACGCGTGGAGGTGAACACTGAAGCTTTCTTT. The complete variable domain, with remaining parts taken from reference TRBV30 and TRBJ1-1, reads SQTIHQWPATLVQPVGSPLSLECTVEGTSNPNLYWYRQAAGRGLQLLFYSVGIGQISSEVPQNLSASRPQDRQFILSSKKLLLSDSGFYLCAWTRVEVNTEAFFGQGTRLTVV.

In its sample, this clonotype was seen a few times. The genes are TRBV19 and TRBJ1-1; D gene uncertain. Germline V gives CDR1 LNHDA, CDR2 SQIVND (reference sequence). The V and J ends lost 6 bases and 2 bases respectively, with 10 bases between them. This CDR3 contains 13 residues. Here the CDR3 reads CASSHAENTEAFF. The CDR3 nucleotides read TGTGCCAGTAGCCACGCAGAAAACACTGAAGCTTTCTTT.

This clonotype was seen many times. The chain is built from TRBV4-3 and TRBJ1-1, with D possibly TRBD1 on 6 matching bases. From germline, CDR1 is LGHNA and CDR2 YSLEER. The CDR3 consists of 17 residues. V shed 0 bases and J shed 0 bases, with 14 bases lying between them. The CDR3 region has the DNA TGCGCCAGCAGCCAAGATGAGGGGGGTGAAGTGAACACTGAAGCTTTCTTT. Translation gives CASSQDEGGEVNTEAFF.

This clonotype occurred many times. The chain joins TRBV12-3 or TRBV12-4 to TRBJ2-5; D possibly corresponds to TRBD1 (6 bases). The CDR3 extends over 16 amino acids. Trimming shortened V by 1 base and J by 7 bases, and 19 bases separated the two germline ends. DNA for the CDR3: TGTGCCAGCAGTTTAGAATTAGTGGACAGTGCGGTGACCCAGTACTTC. It is translated as CASSLELVDSAVTQYF.

On this clonotype: Given a much more abundant clone one base away, this may be a read error. V and J are TRBV30 and TRBJ2-7; D uncertain. Germline CDR1 reads GTSNPN; CDR2 reads SVGIG (reference sequence). CDR3 length: 10 residues. In DNA, the CDR3 is TGTGCCTGGAGTGCCTACGAGCAGTGCTTC. Translated: CAWSAYEQCF. Filled out from reference TRBV30 and TRBJ2-7, the complete variable domain reads SQTIHQWPATLVQPVGSPLSLECTVEGTSNPNLYWYRQAAGRGLQLLFYSVGIGQISSEVPQNLSASRPQDRQFILSSKKLLLSDSGFYLCAWSAYEQCFGPGTRLTVT.

CDR3 loop: CASSQEYTAGSNYGYTF. CDR3 sequence (DNA): TGCGCCAGCAGCCAAGAATACACGGCAGGGTCCAACTATGGCTACACCTTC. The chain employs TRBV4-3 and TRBJ1-2; possible D gene TRBD1, 5 bases. The germline V gene has CDR1 LGHNA and CDR2 YSLEER. V gave up 0 bases and J gave up 2 bases, with 16 bases separating them. The CDR3 spans 17 residues.

Comments on this clonotype: A read error is possible here, since a much larger clone lies one base away. The genes are TRBV20-1 and TRBJ1-1; D remains ambiguous. The CDR3 is 12 amino acids. Germline CDR1 reads DFQATT; CDR2 reads SNEGSKA (reference sequence). V was clipped by 8 bases and J by 1 base, with 11 bases between them. The CDR3 loop reads CSTDEENTEAFF. As DNA, the CDR3 is TGCAGTACTGATGAAGAGAACACTGAAGCTTTCTTT.

Points on this clonotype: Because it lacks the conserved phenylalanine or tryptophan at the end, this CDR3 is likely a read error. This chain links TRBV7-2 with TRBJ1-2, with D perhaps TRBD1 (5 bases). The V gene's germline CDR1 is SGHTA and CDR2 FQGNSA. The CDR3 contains 16 residues. This CDR3 is CASRLGQSAWYDGYTV. The CDR3 nucleotides are TGCGCCAGCAGACTTGGACAATCCGCCTGGTACGATGGCTACACCGTC.

V and J are TRBV11-2 and TRBJ2-1; 9 nucleotides agree with TRBD2. The germline CDR1 and CDR2 sequences are SGHAT and FQNNGV. V shed 6 bases and J 6 bases; nucleotides not matched to a gene: 9. The length of the CDR3 is 15 residues. CDR3 in amino acids: CASRLGASGVNEQFF. The CDR3 region has the DNA TGTGCCAGCAGGCTTGGGGCTAGCGGGGTCAATGAGCAGTTCTTC.

This clonotype was found many times. The junction does not match germline at one end; this may be a read error. The V gene is TRBV20-1, the J gene TRBJ1-1; the match to TRBD1 covers 9 bases. The CDR3 is 18 residues long. Germline lookup yields CDR1 DFQATT and CDR2 SNEGSKA (reference sequence). The CDR3 DNA sequence: TGCAGTGCCAGAGATCGGGGACAGGGTGTTTGGTTGGTCACTGAAGCTTTCTTT. This gives the protein CSARDRGQGVWLVTEAFF.

In its sample, this clonotype was seen a few times. The junction and the germline gene differ at one end; a read error may be behind it. This chain uses TRBV4-3 with TRBJ2-1, with D maybe TRBD1 (5 bases). In germline, CDR1 is LGHNA, CDR2 YSLEER. There are 15 residues in the CDR3. For the CDR3, the DNA is TGCGCCGGCAGCCAAGATCGATCCGGAACAGGTGAGCAGTTCTTC. It encodes CAGSQDRSGTGEQFF.

A few counts support this clonotype. The chain links TRBV5-1 to TRBJ2-7; 10 nucleotides agree with TRBD2. The CDR3 has 15 residues. The V segment lost 1 base and the J segment 5 bases; nucleotides outside the gene matches: 6. Germline-derived CDR1 and CDR2 are SGHRS and YFSETQ. CDR3 bases: TGCGCCAGCAGCTTGTACGAGCGGGAGGGGAACGAGCAGTACTTC. The encoded protein is CASSLYEREGNEQYF.

The chain joins TRBV20-1 to TRBJ2-5; unclear D gene. V shed 5 bases and J shed 1 base, with 11 bases lying between them. Germline V gene sequence: CDR1 DFQATT, CDR2 SNEGSKA (reference sequence). The CDR3 sequence is 13 residues long. The CDR3 nucleotides are TGCAGTGCTGAGAGAACTGTCCAAGAGACCCAGTACTTC. Its protein is CSAERTVQETQYF.

This clonotype appeared many times. The chain employs TRBV12-3 or TRBV12-4 and TRBJ2-3, with D perhaps matching TRBD1 (6 bases). With 7 bases removed from V and 6 bases from J, the gap between germline ends came to 14 bases. The CDR3 consists of 13 residues. The CDR3 protein is CASTIPGVDTQYF. CDR3 nucleotides: TGTGCCAGCACCATACCAGGGGTTGATACGCAGTATTTT.